This T cell receptor beta chain emerged from a study of T cell repertoires in cytomegalovirus infection. Study as a whole: Public TCR beta signatures were indicative of both CMV infection and a matching HLA type.

In regard to this clonotype: Its antigen remains unidentified. A much larger clone differs from this one at a single base, so this may be a read error.

Each CDR3 protein is one row after TCRdb ran MiXCR on the reads. The sample has fewer than 850,000 distinct CDR3 sequences; roughly 29% are singletons. The CDR3 totals 13 residues. The V end lost 2 bases, the J end lost 4 bases, and 6 bases lay between the germline ends. Germline lookup yields CDR1 SEHNR and CDR2 FQNEAQ (reference sequence). The source material was cultured CD8+ T cells from PBMCs, sampled from culture after CMV antigen stimulation. The sequence came from a human donor in good health (CMV status not recorded). Some clones in this sample may be carry-over from other donors' samples. The V and J genes are TRBV7-9 and TRBJ2-1, with D unresolved. The CDR3 region has the DNA TGTGCCAGCAGCTTACCCCGATACAATGAGCAGTTCTTC. Amino acids: CASSLPRYNEQFF.